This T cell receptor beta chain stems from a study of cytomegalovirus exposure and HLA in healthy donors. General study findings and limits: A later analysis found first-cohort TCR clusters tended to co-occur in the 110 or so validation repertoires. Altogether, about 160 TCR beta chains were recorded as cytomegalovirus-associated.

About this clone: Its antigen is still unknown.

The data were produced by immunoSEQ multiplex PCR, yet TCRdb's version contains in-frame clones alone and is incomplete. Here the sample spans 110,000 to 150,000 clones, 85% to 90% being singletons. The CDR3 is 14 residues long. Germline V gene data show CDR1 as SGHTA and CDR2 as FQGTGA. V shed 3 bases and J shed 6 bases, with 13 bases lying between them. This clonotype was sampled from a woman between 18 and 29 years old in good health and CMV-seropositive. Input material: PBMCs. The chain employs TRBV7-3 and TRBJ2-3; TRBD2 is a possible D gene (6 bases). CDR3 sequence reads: CASSFNPGRDTQYF. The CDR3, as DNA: TGTGCCAGCAGCTTTAATCCGGGGAGGGATACGCAGTATTTT.